The 14 T cell receptor beta chains presented below share a single source sample, sequenced in a study of CD8+ T cells in alopecia areata. The treatment here: oral pan-JAK inhibitor, 5-10 mg twice daily. After isolation, RNA underwent reverse transcription to generate cDNA as the sequencing template. TCRdb's copy holds only in-frame clones and misses some; the assay was immunoSEQ multiplex PCR. There are roughly 200,000 clones in the sample; around two fifths occur only once, and around 0.48% lies in the top ten. Sequencing was performed on CD4+ T cells sorted from blood, taken between weeks 30 and 35, from a patient treated with tofacitinib. Receptors were obtained from a human donor with alopecia areata.

This clone showed up just a few times. The CDR3 sequence: CASRSVGTNYGYTF. CDR3 sequence (DNA): TGTGCCAGCAGGTCGGTTGGGACCAACTATGGCTACACCTTC. The rearrangement joins TRBV5-8 to TRBJ1-2; possible D gene TRBD1, 5 bases. Trimming shortened V by 5 bases and J by 2 bases, and 13 bases separated the two germline ends. CDR3 length: 14 residues. Germline CDR1 SGHTS, CDR2 YDEGEE.

This clone was counted a few times. This chain links TRBV9 with TRBJ1-1, with no clear D. This CDR3 spans 15 amino acids. V gave up 0 bases and J gave up 7 bases, with 16 bases separating them. Germline loops: CDR1 SGDLS, CDR2 YYNGEE. CDR3 amino acids: CASSVDVPCVSEAFF. Written as DNA, the CDR3 is TGTGCCAGCAGCGTAGACGTCCCTTGTGTGAGTGAAGCTTTCTTT.

This chain connects TRBV10-3 to TRBJ2-2, with 11 bases identical to TRBD2. Germline CDR1 and CDR2: ENHRY and SYGVKD. The CDR3 is 17 amino acids. V dropped 4 bases and J dropped 1; count of bases not matched to a gene: 5. This CDR3 reads CAISGGLAGGNTGELFF. The CDR3 DNA follows: TGTGCCATCAGTGGAGGACTAGCGGGCGGGAACACCGGGGAGCTGTTTTTT.

This clone was observed a few times. The chain combines TRBV30 with TRBJ2-2, with a possible D match to TRBD1 (6 bases). Germline V gene sequence: CDR1 GTSNPN, CDR2 SVGIG (reference sequence). With 7 bases removed from V and 6 bases from J, the gap between germline ends came to 24 bases. CDR3 length equals 16 residues. The DNA for the CDR3 is TGTGCCTCGGAGACAGCTATTAGGGGGAAGCCCGGGGAGCTGTTTTTT. The encoded protein is CASETAIRGKPGELFF.

The table lists this clone with a few counts. Other DNA variants within this sample encode the same CDR3. CDR3 protein: CASSLTSGSSYNEQFF. CDR3 DNA sequence: TGCGCCAGCAGCTTGACTAGCGGGAGCTCCTACAATGAGCAGTTCTTC. This rearrangement joins TRBV5-1 to TRBJ2-1, with TRBD2 matching over 11 bases. This CDR3 comprises 16 residues. Germline CDR1 and CDR2: SGHRS and YFSETQ. Germline trimming cut 1 base from V and 0 bases from J; bases unmatched to any gene: 0.

This clone was seen more than once but under ten times. The chain has TRBV30 and TRBJ1-1; 8 bases align to TRBD1. The CDR3 has 14 amino acids. Germline-derived CDR1 and CDR2 are GTSNPN and SVGIG (reference sequence). The V gene end was trimmed by 5 bases and the J gene end by 2 bases; junction bases not matched to a gene: 7. The DNA of the CDR3 is TGTGCCTGGGGCCTACAGGGGGTCAACACTGAAGCTTTCTTT. Residues: CAWGLQGVNTEAFF. Filled out from reference TRBV30 and TRBJ1-1, the complete variable domain reads SQTIHQWPATLVQPVGSPLSLECTVEGTSNPNLYWYRQAAGRGLQLLFYSVGIGQISSEVPQNLSASRPQDRQFILSSKKLLLSDSGFYLCAWGLQGVNTEAFFGQGTRLTVV.

The sample holds a few counts of this clone. This chain joins TRBV5-1 and TRBJ2-3; no clear D gene. CDR1 and CDR2 from the germline V gene are SGHRS and YFSETQ. This CDR3 has 12 residues. The V end was cut by 1 base, the J end by 5 bases, with 5 bases between. The CDR3 sequence is CASSLSQDTQYF. CDR3 bases: TGCGCCAGCAGCTTGAGTCAAGATACGCAGTATTTT.

The chain combines TRBV18 with TRBJ2-1, with 9 bases fitting TRBD1. CDR1 KGHSH and CDR2 LQKENI come from the germline V gene. With V trimmed by 2 bases and J by 6 bases, 5 bases remained unmatched. The CDR3 extends over 15 amino acids. The CDR3 DNA reads as TGTGCCAGCTCACCAGGGACAGGGTTCTCCAATGAGCAGTTCTTC. Translation: CASSPGTGFSNEQFF.

This clone was observed a few times. This sequence joins TRBV30 and TRBJ1-2; 9 bases align to TRBD1. The germline gives CDR1 GTSNPN, CDR2 SVGIG (reference sequence). The ends lost 0 bases at V and 4 bases at J; junction bases unmatched: 6. This CDR3 spans 15 amino acids. The CDR3 sequence is CAWSVGTGFAYGYTF. The DNA for the CDR3 is TGTGCCTGGAGTGTCGGGACAGGGTTCGCCTATGGCTACACCTTC. Full variable domain (remainder filled in from reference TRBV30 and TRBJ1-2): SQTIHQWPATLVQPVGSPLSLECTVEGTSNPNLYWYRQAAGRGLQLLFYSVGIGQISSEVPQNLSASRPQDRQFILSSKKLLLSDSGFYLCAWSVGTGFAYGYTFGSGTRLTVV.

The chain recombines TRBV6-6 with TRBJ2-3; TRBD2 aligns across 15 bases. V gave up 6 bases and J gave up 12 bases; unmatched junction bases: 7. Per the germline V gene, CDR1 is MNHNY and CDR2 is SVGAGI (reference sequence). The length of the CDR3 is 14 residues. The CDR3 reads CASSRPGLAGGQYF. The CDR3 region has the DNA TGTGCCAGCAGCCGCCCGGGACTAGCGGGAGGTCAGTATTTT.

J is TRBJ1-1 and V is TRBV6-1; 8 bases map to TRBD1. Germline CDR1 is MNHNS and CDR2 is SASEGT. The CDR3 runs 14 residues. The trim removed 8 bases at V and 4 bases at J, leaving 9 bases unmatched. Here the CDR3 reads CASEFDRGGTEAFF. In nucleotides, the CDR3 is TGTGCCAGCGAGTTCGACAGGGGAGGCACTGAAGCTTTCTTT.

The gene calls are TRBV12-5 and TRBJ2-6; no definite D call. Looked up from germline, CDR1 is LGHNT and CDR2 is FRNRAP. The CDR3 has 15 residues. The V end lost 5 bases, the J end lost 0 bases, and 8 bases lay between the germline ends. In DNA form, the CDR3 reads TGTGCTAGTGGTCCGACACCCTCTGGGGCCAACGTCCTGACTTTC. It codes for CASGPTPSGANVLTF.

The chain employs TRBV7-9 and TRBJ1-1; possibly TRBD1 for D (5 bases). V was shortened by 0 bases and J by 6 bases, with 8 bases between the two germline ends. The CDR3 sequence is 13 residues long. Germline lookup yields CDR1 SEHNR and CDR2 FQNEAQ (reference sequence). The chain's CDR3 is CASSLAGASEAFF. The CDR3 DNA reads TGTGCCAGCAGCTTAGCCGGGGCCTCTGAAGCTTTCTTT.

J is TRBJ2-3 and V is TRBV2; no clear D. V shed 6 bases and J shed 6 bases, with 10 bases lying between them. Germline CDR1 reads SNHLY; CDR2 reads FYNNEI. This CDR3 has 12 amino acids. The CDR3 nucleotides are TGTGCCAGCAGGGGTAATTGGGATACGCAGTATTTT. Translating it yields CASRGNWDTQYF.